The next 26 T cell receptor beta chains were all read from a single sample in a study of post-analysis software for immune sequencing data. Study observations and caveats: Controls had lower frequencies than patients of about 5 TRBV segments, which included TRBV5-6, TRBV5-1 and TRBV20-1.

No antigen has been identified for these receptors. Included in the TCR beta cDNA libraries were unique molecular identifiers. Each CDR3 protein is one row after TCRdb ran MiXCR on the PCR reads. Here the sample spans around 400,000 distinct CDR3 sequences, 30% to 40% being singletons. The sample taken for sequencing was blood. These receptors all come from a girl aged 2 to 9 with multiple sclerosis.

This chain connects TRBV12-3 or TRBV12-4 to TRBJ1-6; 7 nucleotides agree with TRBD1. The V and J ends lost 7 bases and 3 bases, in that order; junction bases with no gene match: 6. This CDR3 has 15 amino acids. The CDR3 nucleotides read TGTGCCAGCAACAAAGCAGGGGGCTATAATTCACCCCTCCACTTT. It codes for CASNKAGGYNSPLHF.

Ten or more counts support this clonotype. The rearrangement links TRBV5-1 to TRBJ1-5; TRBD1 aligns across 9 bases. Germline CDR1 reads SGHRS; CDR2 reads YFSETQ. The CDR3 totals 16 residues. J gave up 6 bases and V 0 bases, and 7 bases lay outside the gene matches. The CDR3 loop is CASSLAPTGGGQPQHF. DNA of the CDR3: TGCGCCAGCAGCTTGGCGCCGACAGGGGGGGGTCAGCCCCAGCATTTT.

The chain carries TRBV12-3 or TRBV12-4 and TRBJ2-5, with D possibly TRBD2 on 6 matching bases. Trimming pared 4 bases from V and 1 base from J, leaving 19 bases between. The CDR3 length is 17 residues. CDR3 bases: TGTGCCAGCAGTTCCCCCTCGCGGGGACTCCGCCAAGAGACCCAGTACTTC. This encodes CASSSPSRGLRQETQYF.

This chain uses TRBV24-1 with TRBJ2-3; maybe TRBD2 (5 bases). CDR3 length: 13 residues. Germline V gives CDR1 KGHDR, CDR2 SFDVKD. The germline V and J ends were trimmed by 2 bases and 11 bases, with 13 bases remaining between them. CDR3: CATSDSGRYGQYF. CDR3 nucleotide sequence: TGTGCCACCAGTGATTCGGGAAGGTATGGGCAGTATTTT.

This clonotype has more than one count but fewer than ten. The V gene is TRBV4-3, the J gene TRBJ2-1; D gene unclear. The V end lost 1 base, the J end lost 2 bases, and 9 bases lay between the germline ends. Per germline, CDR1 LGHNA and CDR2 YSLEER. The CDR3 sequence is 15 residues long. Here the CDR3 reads CASSQVLGTYNEQFF. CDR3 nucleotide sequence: TGCGCCAGCAGCCAAGTTCTGGGGACCTACAATGAGCAGTTCTTC.

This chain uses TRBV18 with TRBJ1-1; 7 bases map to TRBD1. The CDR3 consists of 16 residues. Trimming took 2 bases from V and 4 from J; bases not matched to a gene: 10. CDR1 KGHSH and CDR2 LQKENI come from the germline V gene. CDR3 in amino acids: CASSPTDRARGTEAFF. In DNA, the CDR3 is TGTGCCAGCTCACCAACAGACAGGGCCCGGGGCACTGAAGCTTTCTTT. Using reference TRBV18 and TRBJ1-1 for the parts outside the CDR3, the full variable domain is NAGVMQNPRHLVRRRGQEARLRCSPMKGHSHVYWYRQLPEEGLKFMVYLQKENIIDESGMPKERFSAEFPKEGPSILRIQQVVRGDSAAYFCASSPTDRARGTEAFFGQGTRLTVV.

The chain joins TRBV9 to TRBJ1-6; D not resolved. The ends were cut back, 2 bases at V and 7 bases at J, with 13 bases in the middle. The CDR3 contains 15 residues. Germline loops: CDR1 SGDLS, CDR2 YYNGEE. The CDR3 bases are TGTGCCAGCAGCGTCCACCTCGGGCAAAATTCACCCCTCCACTTT. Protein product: CASSVHLGQNSPLHF.

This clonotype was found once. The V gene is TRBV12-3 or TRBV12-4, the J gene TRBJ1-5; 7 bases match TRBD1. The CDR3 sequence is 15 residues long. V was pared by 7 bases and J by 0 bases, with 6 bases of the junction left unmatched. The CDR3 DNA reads TGTGCCAGCACCCAGGGACAGATTAGCAATCAGCCCCAGCATTTT. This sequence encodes CASTQGQISNQPQHF.

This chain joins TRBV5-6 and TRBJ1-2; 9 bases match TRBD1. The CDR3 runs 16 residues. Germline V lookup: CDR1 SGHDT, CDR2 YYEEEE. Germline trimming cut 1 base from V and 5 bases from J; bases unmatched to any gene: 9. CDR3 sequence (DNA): TGTGCCAGCAGCTTGATGGGACAGGGAGGCTCTTATGGCTACACCTTC. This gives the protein CASSLMGQGGSYGYTF.

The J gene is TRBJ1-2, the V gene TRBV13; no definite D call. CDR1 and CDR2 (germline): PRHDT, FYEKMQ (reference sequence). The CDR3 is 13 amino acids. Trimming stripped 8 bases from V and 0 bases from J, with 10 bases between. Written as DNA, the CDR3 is TGTGCCAGCCGCATGGGAACTAACTATGGCTACACCTTC. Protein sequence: CASRMGTNYGYTF.

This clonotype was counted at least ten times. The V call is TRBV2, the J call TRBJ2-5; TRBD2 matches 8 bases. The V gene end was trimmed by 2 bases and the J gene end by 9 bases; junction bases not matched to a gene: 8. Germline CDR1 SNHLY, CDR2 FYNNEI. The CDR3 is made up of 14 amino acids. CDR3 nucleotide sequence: TGTGCCAGCAGTGAACTAGCGGGTGCGGGGGCCCAGTACTTC. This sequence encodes CASSELAGAGAQYF.

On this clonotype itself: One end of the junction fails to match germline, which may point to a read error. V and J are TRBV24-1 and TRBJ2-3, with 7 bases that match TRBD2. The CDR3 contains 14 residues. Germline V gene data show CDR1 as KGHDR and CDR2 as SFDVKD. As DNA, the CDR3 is TGTGCCACCAGTGATTTGACTAGCGCAGATACGCGGTATTTT. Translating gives CATSDLTSADTRYF.

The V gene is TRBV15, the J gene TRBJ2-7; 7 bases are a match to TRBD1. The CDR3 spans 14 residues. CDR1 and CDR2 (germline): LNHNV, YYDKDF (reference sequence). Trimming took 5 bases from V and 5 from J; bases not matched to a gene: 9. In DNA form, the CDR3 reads TGTGCCACCAGCCTAGGACAGGATCTGAACGAGCAGTACTTC. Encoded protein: CATSLGQDLNEQYF.

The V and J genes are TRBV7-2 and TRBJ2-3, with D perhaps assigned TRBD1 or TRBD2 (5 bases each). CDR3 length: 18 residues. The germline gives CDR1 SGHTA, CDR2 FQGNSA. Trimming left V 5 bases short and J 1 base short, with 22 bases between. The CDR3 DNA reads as TGTGCCAGCAGCCCCCAGAGGGGCTTATCGTTTGGCACAGATACGCAGTATTTT. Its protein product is CASSPQRGLSFGTDTQYF. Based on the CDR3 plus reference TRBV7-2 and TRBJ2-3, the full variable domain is GAGVSQSPSNKVTEKGKDVELRCDPISGHTALYWYRQSLGQGLEFLIYFQGNSAPDKSGLPSDRFSAERTGGSVSTLTIQRTQQEDSAVYLCASSPQRGLSFGTDTQYFGPGTRLTVL.

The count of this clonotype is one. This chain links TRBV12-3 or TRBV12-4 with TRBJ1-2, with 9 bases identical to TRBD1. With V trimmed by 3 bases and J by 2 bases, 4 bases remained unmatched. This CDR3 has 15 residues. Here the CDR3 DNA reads TGTGCCAGCAGTTTTCGACAGGGGGAGAACTATGGCTACACCTTC. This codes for CASSFRQGENYGYTF.

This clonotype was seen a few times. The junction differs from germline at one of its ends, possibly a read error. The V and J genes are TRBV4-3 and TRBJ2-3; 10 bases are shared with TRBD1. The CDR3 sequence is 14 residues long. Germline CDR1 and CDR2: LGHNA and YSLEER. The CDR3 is CASSPGTGADTQYF. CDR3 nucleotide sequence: TGTGCCAGCAGCCCGGGGACAGGGGCAGATACGCAGTATTTT.

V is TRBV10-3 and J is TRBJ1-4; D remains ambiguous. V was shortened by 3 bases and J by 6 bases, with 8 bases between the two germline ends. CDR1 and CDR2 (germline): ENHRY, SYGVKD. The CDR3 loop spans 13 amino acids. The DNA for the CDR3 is TGTGCCATCAGTGACATATCGGATGAAAAACTGTTTTTT. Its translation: CAISDISDEKLFF.

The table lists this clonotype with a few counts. The CDR3 DNA reads as TGTGCCAGCAGTTCTCGGACAGGGGACACAGATACGCAGTATTTT. Its translation is CASSSRTGDTDTQYF. V usage is TRBV12-3 or TRBV12-4 and J usage is TRBJ2-3, with 9 bases that match TRBD1. The CDR3 is 15 amino acids. With V trimmed by 4 bases and J by 2 bases, 4 bases remained unmatched.

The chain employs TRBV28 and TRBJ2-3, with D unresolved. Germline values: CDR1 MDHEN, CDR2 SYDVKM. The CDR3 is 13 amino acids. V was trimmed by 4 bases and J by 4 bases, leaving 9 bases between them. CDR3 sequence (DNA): TGTGCCAGCAGTTCAGGCCGAGCAGATACGCAGTATTTT. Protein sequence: CASSSGRADTQYF. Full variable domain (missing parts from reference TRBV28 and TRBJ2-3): DVKVTQSSRYLVKRTGEKVFLECVQDMDHENMFWYRQDPGLGLRLIYFSYDVKMKEKGDIPEGYSVSREKKERFSLILESASTNQTSMYLCASSSGRADTQYFGPGTRLTVL.

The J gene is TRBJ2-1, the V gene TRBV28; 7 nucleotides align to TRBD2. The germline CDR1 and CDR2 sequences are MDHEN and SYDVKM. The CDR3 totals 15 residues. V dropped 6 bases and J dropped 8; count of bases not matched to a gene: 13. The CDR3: CASRTGGRREDEQFF. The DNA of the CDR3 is TGTGCCAGCAGAACGGGCGGGAGAAGAGAGGATGAGCAGTTCTTC.

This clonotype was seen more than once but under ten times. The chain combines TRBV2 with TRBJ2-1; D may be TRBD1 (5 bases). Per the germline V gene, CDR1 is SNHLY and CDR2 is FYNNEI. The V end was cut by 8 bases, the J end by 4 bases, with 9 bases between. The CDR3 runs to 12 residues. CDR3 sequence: CASVSGYNEQFF. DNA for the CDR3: TGTGCCAGCGTATCAGGGTACAATGAGCAGTTCTTC.

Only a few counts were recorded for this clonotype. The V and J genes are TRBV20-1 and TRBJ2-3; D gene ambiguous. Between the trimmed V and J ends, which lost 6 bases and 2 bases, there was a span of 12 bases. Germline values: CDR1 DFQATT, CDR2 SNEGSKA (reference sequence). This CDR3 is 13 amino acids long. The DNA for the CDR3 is TGCAGTGCCGCGGACCAGTACACAGATACGCAGTATTTT. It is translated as CSAADQYTDTQYF.

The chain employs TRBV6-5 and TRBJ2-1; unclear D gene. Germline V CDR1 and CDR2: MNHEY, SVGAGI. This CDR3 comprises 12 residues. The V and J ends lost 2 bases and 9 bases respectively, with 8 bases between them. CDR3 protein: CASSYNKREQFF. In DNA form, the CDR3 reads TGTGCCAGCAGTTACAACAAACGTGAGCAGTTCTTC.

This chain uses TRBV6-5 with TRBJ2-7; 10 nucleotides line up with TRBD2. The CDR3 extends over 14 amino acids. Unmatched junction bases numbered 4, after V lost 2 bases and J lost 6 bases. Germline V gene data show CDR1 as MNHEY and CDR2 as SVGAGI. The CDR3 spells CASSYASGRAEQYF. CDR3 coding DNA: TGTGCCAGCAGTTACGCTAGCGGGAGAGCCGAGCAGTACTTC.

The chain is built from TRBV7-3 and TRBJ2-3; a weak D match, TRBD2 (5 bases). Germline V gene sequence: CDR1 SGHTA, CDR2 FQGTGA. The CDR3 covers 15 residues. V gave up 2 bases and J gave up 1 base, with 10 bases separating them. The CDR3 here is CASSLASLGTDTQYF. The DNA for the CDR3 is TGTGCCAGCAGCTTAGCTAGCTTAGGCACAGATACGCAGTATTTT.

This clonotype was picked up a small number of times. The CDR3: CSARVEGRKLFF. The CDR3 nucleotides read TGCAGTGCTAGAGTGGAGGGAAGGAAACTGTTTTTT. The genes are TRBV20-1 and TRBJ1-4; no firm D call. The CDR3 spans 12 residues. V was clipped by 1 base and J by 11 bases, with 11 bases between them. Germline loops: CDR1 DFQATT, CDR2 SNEGSKA (reference sequence).